The source of this T cell receptor beta chain is a study of post-analysis software for immune sequencing data. The wider study: Relapsing-remitting, secondary progressive and progressive-relapsing forms made up the multiple sclerosis disease courses.

The V end lost 5 bases, the J end lost 5 bases, and 12 bases lay between the germline ends. Germline loops: CDR1 SEHNR, CDR2 FQNEAQ (reference sequence). CDR3 length: 13 residues. Study-level results: Patients used a few TRBV segments, including TRBV5-6, TRBV5-1 and TRBV20-1, more often than controls.

Concerning this clonotype: Its antigen is not known.

Incorporated into the TCR beta cDNA libraries were unique molecular identifiers, which served to reduce PCR and sequencing biases. cDNA molecules numbering approximately 500,000 came from roughly 1.1 to 9.2 million T cells. TCRdb fed the PCR reads into MiXCR, producing one record per CDR3 protein. The repertoire has hundreds of thousands of distinct CDR3 sequences, about 32% of them found once; the top ten carry more than 0.55%. The TCR originated in a girl between 10 and 17 years old with multiple sclerosis. What was sequenced was blood. The chain links TRBV7-9 to TRBJ2-5; the D gene is possibly TRBD1 (6 bases). The CDR3 coding sequence is TGTGCCAGCAGCGCATCAACAGGGGAGACCCAGTACTTC. Translation gives CASSASTGETQYF. Based on the CDR3 plus reference TRBV7-9 and TRBJ2-5, the full variable domain is DTGVSQNPRHKITKRGQNVTFRCDPISEHNRLYWYRQTLGQGPEFLTYFQNEAQLEKSRLLSDRFSAERPKGSFSTLEIQRTEQGDSAMYLCASSASTGETQYFGPGTRLLVL.